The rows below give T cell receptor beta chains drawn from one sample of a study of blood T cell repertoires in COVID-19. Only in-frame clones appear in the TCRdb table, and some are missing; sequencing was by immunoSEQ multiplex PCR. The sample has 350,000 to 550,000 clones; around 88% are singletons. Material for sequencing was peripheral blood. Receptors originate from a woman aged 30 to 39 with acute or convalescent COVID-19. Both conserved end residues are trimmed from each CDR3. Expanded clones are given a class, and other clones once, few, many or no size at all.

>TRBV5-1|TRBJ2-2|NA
ASSFEPPGQGTTGELF
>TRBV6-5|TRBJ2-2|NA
AIQWSQGAGELF
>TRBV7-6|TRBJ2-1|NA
ASSLDGGAYNEQF
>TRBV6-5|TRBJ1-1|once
ASSSQNTEAF
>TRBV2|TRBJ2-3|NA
ASSGSGLASDTQY
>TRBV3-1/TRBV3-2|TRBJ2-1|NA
ASSQGRGSYNEQF
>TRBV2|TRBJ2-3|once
ASPTSGVEDTQY
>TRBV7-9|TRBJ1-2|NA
ASSPPGQENYGYT
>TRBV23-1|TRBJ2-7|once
ASSQSSGNYEQY
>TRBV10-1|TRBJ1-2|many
ASTHRESYGYT
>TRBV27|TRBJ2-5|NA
ASSSRAQETQY
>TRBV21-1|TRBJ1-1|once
ASSRGTGGFPEAF
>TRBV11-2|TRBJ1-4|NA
ASSSTPGLTNEKLF
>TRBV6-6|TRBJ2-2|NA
ASSHPQVGTGELF
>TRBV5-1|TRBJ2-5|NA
ASSIMETQY
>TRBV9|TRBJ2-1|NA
ASSATGTAYNEQF
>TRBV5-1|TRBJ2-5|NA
ASKAGPSQETQY
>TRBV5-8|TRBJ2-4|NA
ASSDFSARY
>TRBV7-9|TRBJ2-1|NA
ASSATSGGADEQF
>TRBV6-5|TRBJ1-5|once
ASSTQDRDQPQH
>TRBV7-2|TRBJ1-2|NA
ASSPRDRVDYGYT
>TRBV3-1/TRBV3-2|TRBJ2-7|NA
ASSQRGTGSREEQY
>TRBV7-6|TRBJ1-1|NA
ASTSLAGEAF
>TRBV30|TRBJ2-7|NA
AWSVWDSGNEQY
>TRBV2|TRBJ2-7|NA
ASSPTGGSYEQY
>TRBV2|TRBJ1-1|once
ASSPTETGRSTEAF
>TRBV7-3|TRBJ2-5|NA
ASSLTAGGAETQY
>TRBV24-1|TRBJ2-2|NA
ATRTRKNTGELF
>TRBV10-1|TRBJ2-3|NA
ASGESDGSTQY
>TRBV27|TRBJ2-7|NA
ASSLSGLAGTYEQY
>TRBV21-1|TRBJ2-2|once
ASSKEGQGGELF
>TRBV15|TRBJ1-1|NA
ATSRKQQNTEAF
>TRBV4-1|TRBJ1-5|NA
ASSRNRDTNQPQH
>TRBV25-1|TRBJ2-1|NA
ASSRGQTYNEQF
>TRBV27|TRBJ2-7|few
ASSPGTVSYEQY
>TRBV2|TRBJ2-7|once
ASSVTEKYEQY
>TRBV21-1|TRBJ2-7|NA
ASSNGGQKHEQY
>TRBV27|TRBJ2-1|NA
ASSIYPVGGQF
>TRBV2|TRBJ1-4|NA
ASTGDRGVEKLF
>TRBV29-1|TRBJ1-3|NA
SVRTAPSGNTIY
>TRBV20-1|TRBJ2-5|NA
SASVVLRDRQETQY
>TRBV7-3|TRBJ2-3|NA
ASSSRFGTDTQY
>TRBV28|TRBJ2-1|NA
ASSQLGTGRFNEQF
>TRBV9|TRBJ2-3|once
ASSPHQLAGGRSSTDTQY
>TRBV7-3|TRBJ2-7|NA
ASSPSGGSYEQY
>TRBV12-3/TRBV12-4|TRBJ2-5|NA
ASSAWGEETQY
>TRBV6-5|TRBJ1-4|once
ASSYGTGNEKLF
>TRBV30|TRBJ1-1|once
AWSLSFRDRAFFGTNTEAF
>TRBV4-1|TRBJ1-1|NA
ASSQTGTGGYTEAF
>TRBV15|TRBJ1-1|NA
ATSRDRVMNTEAF
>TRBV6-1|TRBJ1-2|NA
ASSEGTGFGGYT
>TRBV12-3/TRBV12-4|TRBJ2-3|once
ASSLRAGNTQY
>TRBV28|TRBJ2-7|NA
ASKLAGSYEQY
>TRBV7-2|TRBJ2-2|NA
ASSSRTSGGPTNTGELF
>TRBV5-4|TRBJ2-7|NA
ASSRDRALYEQY
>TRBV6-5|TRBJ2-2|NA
ASSASGGNTGELF
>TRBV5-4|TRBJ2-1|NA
ASSLPRTDNEQF
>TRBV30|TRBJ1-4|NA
AWEGQGNEKLF
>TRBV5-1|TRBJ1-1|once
ASSLANAGLDTEAF
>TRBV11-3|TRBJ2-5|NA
ASSVGQIEGQETQY